This is a list of T cell receptor beta chains from one sample in a study of T cell responses to AZD1222 COVID-19 vaccine. TCRdb's table, derived via immunoSEQ multiplex PCR, lists solely in-frame clones and lacks some. The data contain under 200,000 clones, around nine tenths of them singletons. The source material was peripheral blood, sampled 28 days after the second dose of the MenACWY control vaccine. The origin of the receptors is an adult who received the MenACWY meningococcal vaccine as a control. CDR3s leave out the opening cysteine and the closing phenylalanine or tryptophan. Not all rows give a size; the values are once, few, many and, for expanded clones, a class.

J gene | clone size | V gene | CDR3 protein
TRBJ1-1 | once | TRBV7-2 | ASSLELYTEAF
TRBJ2-1 | NA | TRBV6-2/TRBV6-3 | ASSYLNAAYNEQF
TRBJ1-3 | few | TRBV4-2 | ASSQGQDMRGNTIY
TRBJ1-5 | NA | TRBV4-1 | ASSQDGAGGALSNQPQH
TRBJ2-5 | NA | TRBV7-9 | ASSFSSDRETQY
TRBJ1-3 | NA | TRBV12-5 | ASGTTGGWGNTIY
TRBJ2-3 | NA | TRBV11-3 | ASSLGASTDTQY
TRBJ2-7 | NA | TRBV5-8 | ASSWGQGREQY
TRBJ1-1 | NA | TRBV6-5 | ASSYWGQTNTEAF
TRBJ2-7 | NA | TRBV9 | ASSGIGSEQY
TRBJ2-3 | NA | TRBV7-9 | ASSPTGRSFLSTDTQY
TRBJ2-3 | NA | TRBV19 | ASSIKQGRVYTDTQY
TRBJ2-3 | NA | TRBV30 | AWSVGVGTGTDTQY
TRBJ2-2 | NA | TRBV9 | ASSVAPGQGNTGELF
TRBJ2-7 | NA | TRBV11-3 | ASRPGGPGDEQY
TRBJ2-5 | NA | TRBV19 | ASKERGPYQETQY
TRBJ2-5 | NA | TRBV5-4 | ASSSPLAGDAETQY
TRBJ2-7 | NA | TRBV6-2/TRBV6-3 | ASSGDRVYEQY
TRBJ1-1 | NA | TRBV2 | ASSPTGPMNTEAF
TRBJ1-6 | NA | TRBV30 | AWSVPGGPYNSPLH
TRBJ1-5 | NA | TRBV6-2/TRBV6-3 | ASSYSGQGPQH
TRBJ2-7 | NA | TRBV13 | ASSHLRLGEQY
TRBJ2-4 | NA | TRBV28 | ASSLPTGRGGNIQY
TRBJ1-1 | NA | TRBV9 | ASSAGLTTEAF
TRBJ1-1 | NA | TRBV2 | ASSYTEAF
TRBJ2-1 | NA | TRBV7-9 | ASSSFRGQSSYNEQF
TRBJ2-7 | NA | TRBV5-1 | ASRRDTPYEQY
TRBJ2-5 | NA | TRBV2 | ASSEWGGLQETQY